These 14 T cell receptor beta chains were all obtained from the same sample, sequenced in a study of OX40 agonist ivuxolimab in advanced cancers. Data came from immunoSEQ multiplex PCR; TCRdb stores just in-frame clones and leaves some out. The table shows 9,500 to 12,000 clones, with 70% to 85% occurring only once. This sample comprised CD4+ or CD8+ T cells sorted from blood, obtained in a trial of the OX40 agonist ivuxolimab. The receptors originated from an adult with an advanced solid tumor such as melanoma, head and neck, liver or kidney cancer.

The rearrangement joins TRBV21-1 to TRBJ2-5; TRBD1 is taken as the D call from the table, unchecked against the DNA. TRBV21-1 is given as a pseudogene. The CDR3 is made up of 17 amino acids. CDR3: CASSVLGTGTKEETQYF. For the CDR3, the DNA is TGTGCCAGCAGCGTCCTAGGGACAGGGACTAAAGAAGAGACCCAGTACTTC.

This chain joins TRBV5-8 and TRBJ1-4; 8 bases match TRBD1. The CDR3 has 17 residues. V was pared by 3 bases and J by 3 bases, with 10 bases of the junction left unmatched. The germline V gene encodes CDR1 SGHTS and CDR2 YDEGEE. This chain's CDR3 is CASSYGQGRTSNEKLFF. In DNA form, the CDR3 reads TGTGCCAGCAGCTACGGACAGGGCCGGACCTCTAATGAAAAACTGTTTTTT. The full variable domain, completed using reference TRBV5-8 and TRBJ1-4, is EAGVTQSPTHLIKTRGQQATLRCSPISGHTSVYWYQQALGLGLQFLLWYDEGEERNRGNFPPRFSGRQFPNYSSELNVNALELEDSALYLCASSYGQGRTSNEKLFFGSGTQLSVL.

CDR3 sequence (DNA): TGCGCCAGCAGCCAAGATCGTGAGGAAAGGGGCAATCAGCCCCAGCATTTT. Residues: CASSQDREERGNQPQHF. The chain has TRBV4-1 and TRBJ1-5, with D unclear. V was trimmed by 0 bases and J by 2 bases, leaving 14 bases between them. Germline loops: CDR1 MGHRA, CDR2 YSYEKL. The CDR3 loop spans 17 amino acids.

Written as DNA, the CDR3 is TGTGCCAGCAGATCCGGGGAGCTGTTTTTT. As protein: CASRSGELFF. The rearrangement uses TRBV28 and TRBJ2-2; D unclear. The CDR3 length is 10 residues. V was cut by 6 bases and J by 6 bases, with 2 bases left in between. Germline V CDR1 and CDR2: MDHEN, SYDVKM.

By frequency in the sample, this clone is large. This sequence joins TRBV21-1 and TRBJ1-5. TRBV21-1 is a documented pseudogene. The CDR3 sequence is 11 residues long. CDR3 protein: CASDSNQPQHF. The CDR3 coding sequence is TGTGCCAGCGACAGCAATCAGCCCCAGCATTTT.

This chain uses TRBV29-1 with TRBJ2-1; 11 bases line up with TRBD2. V was pared by 6 bases and J by 2 bases, with 15 bases of the junction left unmatched. The CDR3 covers 18 residues. The V gene's germline CDR1 is SQVTM and CDR2 ANQGSEA. The CDR3: CSVVGLAEASFAYNEQFF. The DNA for the CDR3 is TGCAGCGTCGTGGGACTAGCGGAGGCAAGTTTTGCCTACAATGAGCAGTTCTTC.

The chain joins TRBV27 to TRBJ2-3; 9 nucleotides line up with TRBD2. Germline V gene lookup returns CDR1 MNHEY and CDR2 SMNVEV (reference sequence). Trimming removed 5 bases from V and 1 base from J; junction bases left unmatched: 4. The CDR3 runs to 15 residues. The DNA of the CDR3 is TGTGCCAGCAGTCCCATAGCGGGAGGCACAGATACGCAGTATTTT. It yields the protein CASSPIAGGTDTQYF.

This clone was seen only a few times. The chain is built from TRBV5-6 and TRBJ1-5; no reliable D call. The V and J ends lost 3 bases and 9 bases respectively, with 13 bases between them. Germline CDR1 reads SGHDT; CDR2 reads YYEEEE. The CDR3 contains 13 residues. The DNA for the CDR3 is TGTGCCAGCAGCTCAAAGAACTTGTGGCCCCAGCATTTT. Translated, it gives CASSSKNLWPQHF.

The DNA for the CDR3 is TGTGCCAGCAGCCCCTGGACTAGCGGCCAAGAGACCCAGTACTTC. It codes for CASSPWTSGQETQYF. The chain uses TRBV7-9 and TRBJ2-5; 10 bases agree with TRBD2. The CDR3 contains 15 residues. The ends lost 5 bases at V and 1 base at J; junction bases unmatched: 4. CDR1 is SEHNR, CDR2 FQNEAQ, per germline (reference sequence).

The V gene is TRBV2, the J gene TRBJ2-3; D not resolved. This CDR3 comprises 13 residues. Germline V gene data show CDR1 as SNHLY and CDR2 as FYNNEI. Between the trimmed V and J ends, which lost 7 bases and 0 bases, there was a span of 8 bases. The CDR3 protein is CASIFMSTDTQYF. Here the CDR3 DNA reads TGTGCCAGCATATTCATGAGCACAGATACGCAGTATTTT.

CDR3 residues: CASSLAQGYQETQYF. The CDR3 DNA is TGTGCCAGCAGCTTAGCGCAAGGTTACCAAGAGACCCAGTACTTC. The gene calls are TRBV7-9 and TRBJ2-5, with D unresolved. Trimming shortened V by 0 bases and J by 0 bases, and 8 bases separated the two germline ends. Germline V gene sequence: CDR1 SEHNR, CDR2 FQNEAQ (reference sequence). The CDR3 is 15 amino acids.

This chain joins TRBV5-4 and TRBJ2-3; 8 nucleotides align to TRBD2. The CDR3 runs 17 residues. The ends lost 2 bases at V and 2 bases at J; junction bases unmatched: 10. CDR1 and CDR2 (germline): SGHNT, YYREEE (reference sequence). CDR3 coding DNA: TGTGCCAGCAGCTTCGGGGTGGCGGGAGGCCTCACAGATACGCAGTATTTT. Translating it yields CASSFGVAGGLTDTQYF.

The V and J genes are TRBV12-5 and TRBJ2-2; 13 bases line up with TRBD2. J was trimmed by 7 bases and V by 0 bases; bases with no gene match: 11. The CDR3 runs 19 residues. Germline CDR1 LGHNT, CDR2 FRNRAP. This chain's CDR3 is CASGLVTGLAGDLIGELFF. The CDR3, as DNA: TGTGCTAGTGGTTTGGTAACCGGACTAGCGGGAGATTTGATCGGGGAGCTGTTTTTT. Full variable domain (rest looked up from reference TRBV12-5 and TRBJ2-2): DARVTQTPRHKVTEMGQEVTMRCQPILGHNTVFWYRQTMMQGLELLAYFRNRAPLDDSGMPKDRFSAEMPDATLATLKIQPSEPRDSAVYFCASGLVTGLAGDLIGELFFGEGSRLTVL.

This clone was seen just once. The chain combines TRBV21-1 with TRBJ2-1; the D segment call TRBD2 is taken from the table without a DNA check. TRBV21-1 is described as a pseudogene. The CDR3 has 22 amino acids. CDR3 nucleotide sequence: TGTGCCAGCAGCAAAGTTTTTTTAGGCGGTAGCGGGAGGGCCCGAGAGAGGAATGAGCAGTTCTTC. It is translated as CASSKVFLGGSGRARERNEQFF.